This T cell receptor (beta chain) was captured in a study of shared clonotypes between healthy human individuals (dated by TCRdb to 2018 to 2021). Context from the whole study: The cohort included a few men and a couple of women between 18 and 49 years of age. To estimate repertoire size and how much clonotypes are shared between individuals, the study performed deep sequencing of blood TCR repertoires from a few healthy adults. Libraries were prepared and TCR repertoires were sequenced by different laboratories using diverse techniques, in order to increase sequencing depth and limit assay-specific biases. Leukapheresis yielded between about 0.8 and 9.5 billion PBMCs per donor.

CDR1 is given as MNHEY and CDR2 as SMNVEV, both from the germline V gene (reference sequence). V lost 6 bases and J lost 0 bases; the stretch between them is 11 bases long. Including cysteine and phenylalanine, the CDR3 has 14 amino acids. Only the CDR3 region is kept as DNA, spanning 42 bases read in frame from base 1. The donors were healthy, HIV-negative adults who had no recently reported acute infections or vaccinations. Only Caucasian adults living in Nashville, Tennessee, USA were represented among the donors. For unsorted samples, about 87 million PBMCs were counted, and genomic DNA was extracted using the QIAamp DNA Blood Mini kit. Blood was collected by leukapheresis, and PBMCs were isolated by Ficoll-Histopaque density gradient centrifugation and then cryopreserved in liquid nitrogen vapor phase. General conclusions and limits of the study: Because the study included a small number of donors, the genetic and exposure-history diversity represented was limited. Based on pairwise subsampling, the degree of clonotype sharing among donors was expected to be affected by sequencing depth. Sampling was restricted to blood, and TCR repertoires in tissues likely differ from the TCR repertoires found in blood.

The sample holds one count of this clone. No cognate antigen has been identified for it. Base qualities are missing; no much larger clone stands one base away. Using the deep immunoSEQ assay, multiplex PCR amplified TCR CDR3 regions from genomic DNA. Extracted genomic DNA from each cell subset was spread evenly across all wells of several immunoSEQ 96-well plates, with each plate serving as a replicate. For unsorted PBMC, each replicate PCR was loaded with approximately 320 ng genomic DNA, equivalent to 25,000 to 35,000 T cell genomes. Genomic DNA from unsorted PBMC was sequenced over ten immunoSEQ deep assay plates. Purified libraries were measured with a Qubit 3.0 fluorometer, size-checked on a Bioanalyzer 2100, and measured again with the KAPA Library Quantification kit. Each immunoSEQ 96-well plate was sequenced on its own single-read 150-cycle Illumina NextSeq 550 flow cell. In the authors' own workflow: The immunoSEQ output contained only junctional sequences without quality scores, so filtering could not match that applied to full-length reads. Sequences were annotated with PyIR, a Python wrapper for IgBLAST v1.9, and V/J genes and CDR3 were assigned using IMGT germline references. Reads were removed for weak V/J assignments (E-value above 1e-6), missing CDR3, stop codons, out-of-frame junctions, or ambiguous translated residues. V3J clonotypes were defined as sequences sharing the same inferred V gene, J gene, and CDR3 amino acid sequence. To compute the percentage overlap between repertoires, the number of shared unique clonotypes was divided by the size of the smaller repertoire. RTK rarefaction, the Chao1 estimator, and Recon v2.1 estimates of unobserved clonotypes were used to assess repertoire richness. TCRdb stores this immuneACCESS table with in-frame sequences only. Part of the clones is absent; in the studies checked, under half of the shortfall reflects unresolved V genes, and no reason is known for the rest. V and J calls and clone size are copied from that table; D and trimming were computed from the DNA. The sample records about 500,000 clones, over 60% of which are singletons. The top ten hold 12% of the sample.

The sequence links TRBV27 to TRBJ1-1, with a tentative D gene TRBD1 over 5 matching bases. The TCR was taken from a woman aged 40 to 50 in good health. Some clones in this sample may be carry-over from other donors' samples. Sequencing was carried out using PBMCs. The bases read TGTGCCAGCAGGGGACGGGGACTGAACACTGAAGCTTTCTTT. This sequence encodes CASRGRGLNTEAFF.